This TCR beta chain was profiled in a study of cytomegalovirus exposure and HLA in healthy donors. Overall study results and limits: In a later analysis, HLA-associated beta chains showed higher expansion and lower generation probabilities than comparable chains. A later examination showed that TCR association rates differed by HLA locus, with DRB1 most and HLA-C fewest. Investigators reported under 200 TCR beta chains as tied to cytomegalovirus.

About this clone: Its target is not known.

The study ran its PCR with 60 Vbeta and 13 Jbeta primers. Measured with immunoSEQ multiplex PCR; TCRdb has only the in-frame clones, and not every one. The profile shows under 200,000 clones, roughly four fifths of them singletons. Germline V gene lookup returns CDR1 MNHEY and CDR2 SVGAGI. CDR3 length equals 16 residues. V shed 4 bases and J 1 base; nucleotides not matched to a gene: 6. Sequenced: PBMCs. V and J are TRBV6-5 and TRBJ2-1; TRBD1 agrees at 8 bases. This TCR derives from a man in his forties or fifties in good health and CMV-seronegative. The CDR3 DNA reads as TGTGCCAGCAGTTTCGGACAGGGAAGGTCCTACAATGAGCAGTTCTTC. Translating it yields CASSFGQGRSYNEQFF.